The rows below give T cell receptor beta chains drawn from one sample of a study of OX40 agonist ivuxolimab in advanced cancers. Produced via immunoSEQ multiplex PCR; TCRdb's table is partial and in-frame only. The table lists about 98,000 clones, 85% to 95% of them singletons. The sequences come from CD4+ or CD8+ T cells sorted from blood, collected in a trial of the OX40 agonist ivuxolimab. The receptors originated from an adult with an advanced solid tumor such as melanoma, head and neck, liver or kidney cancer. CDR3s include the opening cysteine and the closing phenylalanine or tryptophan. D genes are given only for firm matches. Clone size, where shown, is once, few, many, or a class for clones that have expanded.

CDR3 DNA,CDR3 protein,V gene,clone size,D gene,J gene
TGTGCCAGCAGCTTAGCGGAGGGGGTTACTACCGGGGAGCTGTTTTTT,CASSLAEGVTTGELFF,TRBV11-1,NA,NA,TRBJ2-2
TGTGCCAGCAGCGTAGCCCACTATGGCTACACCTTC,CASSVAHYGYTF,TRBV9,NA,NA,TRBJ1-2
TGTGCCAGCAGCTCCGGGCCAACTAGCGGGAGAGGAGATACGCAGTATTTT,CASSSGPTSGRGDTQYF,TRBV7-3,NA,TRBD2,TRBJ2-3
TGTTCGGGGGACCTAAATTTTAACACTGAAGCTTTCTTT,CSGDLNFNTEAFF,TRBV30,NA,NA,TRBJ1-1
TGTGCCTGGAGTGGGGAGGGAGGACAAGAGTACCAAGAGACCCAGTACTTC,CAWSGEGGQEYQETQYF,TRBV30,NA,TRBD2,TRBJ2-5
TGTGCCAGCAGCAGAAGACGGGACCTCGATCAGCCCCAGCATTTT,CASSRRRDLDQPQHF,TRBV6-5,NA,NA,TRBJ1-5
TGTGCCAGCAGCTTGGACGGGGCGATCTCTCCCCAGCATTTT,CASSLDGAISPQHF,TRBV5-4,NA,NA,TRBJ1-5
TGCGCCAGCAGCCAAGAAGGGAACCCTAACTATGGCTACACCTTC,CASSQEGNPNYGYTF,TRBV4-3,NA,NA,TRBJ1-2
TGCGCCAGCAGCTTGGACATAGGGAATGAAAAACTGTTTTTT,CASSLDIGNEKLFF,TRBV5-1,NA,NA,TRBJ1-4
TGTGCCAGCAGTGCCTACCGGGACGGTAATCAGCCCCAGCATTTT,CASSAYRDGNQPQHF,TRBV28,NA,NA,TRBJ1-5
TGTGCCAGCAGTTTGAACAGGGGACTAATTGGTGGCTACACCTTC,CASSLNRGLIGGYTF,TRBV27,NA,TRBD1,TRBJ1-2
TGTGCCAGCAGCATACGGGGGGGGTACGAGCAGTACTTC,CASSIRGGYEQYF,TRBV6-6,NA,TRBD2,TRBJ2-7
TGTGCCAGCAGCTCAGGACTAGCGGGGGTATCCTACGAGCAGTACTTC,CASSSGLAGVSYEQYF,TRBV7-2,NA,TRBD2,TRBJ2-7
TGTGCCAGCAGCGTAGGACAGACCACAGATACGCAGTATTTT,CASSVGQTTDTQYF,TRBV9,NA,NA,TRBJ2-3
TGTGCCAGCAGTACACTACAGGGGGCGGATGGCTACACCTTC,CASSTLQGADGYTF,TRBV28,NA,TRBD1,TRBJ1-2
TGTGCCAGCAGTTTAGTCTACCCGTCTGGAAACACCATATATTTT,CASSLVYPSGNTIYF,TRBV28,NA,NA,TRBJ1-3
TGTGCCAGCAGAAGGGGGCCGGGCGGCACTGAAGCTTTCTTT,CASRRGPGGTEAFF,TRBV6-6,once,TRBD1,TRBJ1-1
TGTGCCAGCCGGACTAGCGGGTACAATGAGCAGTTCTTC,CASRTSGYNEQFF,TRBV25-1,NA,TRBD2,TRBJ2-1
TGTGCCACCCGGCCGTCAGCTAATGAAAAACTGTTTTTT,CATRPSANEKLFF,TRBV2,NA,NA,TRBJ1-4
TGTGCCAGCAGCCCTCAGGGAGGTCATTCACCCCTCCACTTT,CASSPQGGHSPLHF,TRBV28,NA,NA,TRBJ1-6
TGTGCCTGGAGTGCTTCCGGGACAGGGGAAAACACTGAAGCTTTCTTT,CAWSASGTGENTEAFF,TRBV30,NA,TRBD1,TRBJ1-1
TGTGCCATCAGTGAGTCGGGGGGCCTAGCAGATTACAATGAGCAGTTCTTC,CAISESGGLADYNEQFF,TRBV10-3,NA,NA,TRBJ2-1
TGCGCCAGCAGCCCGGGACCAGCAGATAACACTGAAGCTTTCTTT,CASSPGPADNTEAFF,TRBV5-1,NA,NA,TRBJ1-1
TGTGCCAGTTCACAGTTCAATTCACCCCTCCACTTT,CASSQFNSPLHF,TRBV6-1,NA,NA,TRBJ1-6
TGTGCCAGTAGTGATAGCGGGAGAAAAGGTGAGCAGTTCTTC,CASSDSGRKGEQFF,TRBV19,NA,TRBD2,TRBJ2-1
TGTGCCAGCAGCTTACTTCAGGGTTTGGGGTCACCCCTCCACTTT,CASSLLQGLGSPLHF,TRBV7-2,NA,NA,TRBJ1-6
TGTGCCAGCAGGAGGACAGGGGCGGGGGATACGCAGTATTTT,CASRRTGAGDTQYF,TRBV28,NA,TRBD1,TRBJ2-3
TGTGCCAGCTCTCCGGGGACTAGCGGGGGCGCCGAACCCCAGAGCTCCTACAATGAGCAGTTCTTC,CASSPGTSGGAEPQSSYNEQFF,TRBV18,NA,TRBD2,TRBJ2-1
TGTGCCAGCAGCTTCCGGGCGTACGAGCAGTACTTC,CASSFRAYEQYF,TRBV11-3,NA,NA,TRBJ2-7
TGTGCCAGCAGCTTGGGCGGGGGGGCGAGGAATGAGCAGTTCTTC,CASSLGGGARNEQFF,TRBV7-2,NA,TRBD2,TRBJ2-1
TGTGCCAGCAGTTGGGGCTCTGGAAACACCATATATTTT,CASSWGSGNTIYF,TRBV6-1,NA,NA,TRBJ1-3
TGCAGTGCTAGTCGCTACAATGAGCAGTTCTTC,CSASRYNEQFF,TRBV20-1,NA,NA,TRBJ2-1
TGTGCCAGCAGTAGTCGTGGGCCCCTCTCCTACGAGCAGTACTTC,CASSSRGPLSYEQYF,TRBV6-5,NA,NA,TRBJ2-7
TGTGCCAGCAGTCAAGGGGGAGTCTATGGCTACACCTTC,CASSQGGVYGYTF,TRBV28,NA,NA,TRBJ1-2
TGTGCCAGTAGTACTAGAGGGACGTACCAAGAGACCCAGTACTTC,CASSTRGTYQETQYF,TRBV19,NA,NA,TRBJ2-5
TGTGCCATCAGTGCGGGGACTGGAGGGGTCGAGACCCAGTACTTC,CAISAGTGGVETQYF,TRBV10-3,NA,NA,TRBJ2-5
TGTGCCAGCAGCTTAGCGGGGGCCAGGACTGAAGCTTTCTTT,CASSLAGARTEAFF,TRBV7-6,NA,NA,TRBJ1-1
TGTGCCAGCTCACCACTACAGGCTAGCGGGACCAATGAGCAGTTCTTC,CASSPLQASGTNEQFF,TRBV18,NA,TRBD2,TRBJ2-1
TGCGCCAGCAGCTTGGGGATGGAGGAGACCCAGTACTTC,CASSLGMEETQYF,TRBV5-1,once,NA,TRBJ2-5
TGTGCCACCAGCAACCCGAGGGGTAGCAATCAGCCCCAGCATTTT,CATSNPRGSNQPQHF,TRBV15,NA,NA,TRBJ1-5